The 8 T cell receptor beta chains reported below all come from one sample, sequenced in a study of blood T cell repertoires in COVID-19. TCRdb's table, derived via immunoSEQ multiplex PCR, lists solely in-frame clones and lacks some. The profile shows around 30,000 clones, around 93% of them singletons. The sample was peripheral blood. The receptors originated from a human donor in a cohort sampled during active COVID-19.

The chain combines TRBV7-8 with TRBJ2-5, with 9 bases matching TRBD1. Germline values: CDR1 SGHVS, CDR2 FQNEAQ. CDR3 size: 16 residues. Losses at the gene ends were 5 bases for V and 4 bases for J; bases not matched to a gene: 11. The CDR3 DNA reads TGTGCCAGCAGCCCGCAAAGGGACAGGGTAGGAGAGACCCAGTACTTC. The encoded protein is CASSPQRDRVGETQYF.

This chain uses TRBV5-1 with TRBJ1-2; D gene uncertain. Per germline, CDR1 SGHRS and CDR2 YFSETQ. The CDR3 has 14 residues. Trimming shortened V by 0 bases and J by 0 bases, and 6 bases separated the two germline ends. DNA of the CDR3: TGCGCCAGCAGCTTGGGCATAGCTAACTATGGCTACACCTTC. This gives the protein CASSLGIANYGYTF.

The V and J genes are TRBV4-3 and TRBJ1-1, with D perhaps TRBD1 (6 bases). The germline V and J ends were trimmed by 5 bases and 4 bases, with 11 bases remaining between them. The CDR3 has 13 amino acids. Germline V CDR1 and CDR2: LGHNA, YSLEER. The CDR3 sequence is CASSVGAGTEAFF. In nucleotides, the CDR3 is TGCGCCAGCAGCGTGGGGGCGGGCACTGAAGCTTTCTTT.

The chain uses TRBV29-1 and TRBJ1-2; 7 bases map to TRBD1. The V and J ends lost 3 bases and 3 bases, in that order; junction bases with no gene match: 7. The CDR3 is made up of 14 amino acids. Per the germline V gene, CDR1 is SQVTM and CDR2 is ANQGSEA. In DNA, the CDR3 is TGCAGCGTTGATTTGACAGGGCGGGACTATGGCTACACCTTC. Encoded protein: CSVDLTGRDYGYTF.

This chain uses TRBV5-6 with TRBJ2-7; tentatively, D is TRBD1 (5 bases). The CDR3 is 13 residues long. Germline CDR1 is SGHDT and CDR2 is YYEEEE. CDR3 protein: CADLGLLPYEQYV. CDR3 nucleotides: TGTGCTGATCTGGGGCTTCTCCCCTACGAGCAGTACGTC.

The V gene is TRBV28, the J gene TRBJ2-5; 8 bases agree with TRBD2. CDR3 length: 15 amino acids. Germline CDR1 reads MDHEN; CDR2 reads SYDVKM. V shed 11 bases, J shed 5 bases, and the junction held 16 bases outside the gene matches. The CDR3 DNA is TGTGCCTCAGCAAAATGGGGCGGGGGGTTGGAGACCCAGTACTTC. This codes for CASAKWGGGLETQYF.

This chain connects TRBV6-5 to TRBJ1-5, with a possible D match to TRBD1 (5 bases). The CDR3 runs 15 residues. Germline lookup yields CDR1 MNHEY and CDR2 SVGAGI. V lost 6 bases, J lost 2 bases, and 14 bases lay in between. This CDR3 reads CASSSWGGGNQPQHF. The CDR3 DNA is TGTGCCAGCAGCTCCTGGGGGGGAGGCAATCAGCCCCAGCATTTT.

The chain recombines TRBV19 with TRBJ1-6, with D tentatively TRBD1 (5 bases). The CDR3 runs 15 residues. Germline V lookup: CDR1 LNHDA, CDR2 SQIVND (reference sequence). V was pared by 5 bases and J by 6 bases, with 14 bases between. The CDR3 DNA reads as TGTGCCAGTAGTCTCTTGGACATTTCTAATTCACCCCTCCACTTT. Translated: CASSLLDISNSPLHF.